This T cell receptor beta chain came from a study of OX40 agonist ivuxolimab in advanced cancers. On the study more broadly: Checkpoint inhibitors had been given previously to under 50% of patients.

This CDR3 has 15 amino acids. V dropped 4 bases and J dropped 0 bases, with 12 bases sitting between them. Germline V CDR1 and CDR2: LNHDA, SQIVND (reference sequence). As for this clone: The antigen is not known.

Study conclusions and caveats: There were, on average, more expanded clones in CD8+ T cells than in CD4+.

Assay used: immunoSEQ multiplex PCR; TCRdb lists only in-frame clones, some missing. The table shows about 12,000 clones, with 80% to 90% occurring only once. The V gene is TRBV19, the J gene TRBJ1-1; no firm D call. This TCR was recovered from an adult with an advanced solid tumor such as melanoma, head and neck, liver or kidney cancer. The sample in question was CD4+ or CD8+ T cells sorted from blood, obtained in a trial of the OX40 agonist ivuxolimab. CDR3 residues: CASSTTEQMNTEAFF. In DNA form, the CDR3 reads TGTGCCAGTAGTACGACCGAACAGATGAACACTGAAGCTTTCTTT.